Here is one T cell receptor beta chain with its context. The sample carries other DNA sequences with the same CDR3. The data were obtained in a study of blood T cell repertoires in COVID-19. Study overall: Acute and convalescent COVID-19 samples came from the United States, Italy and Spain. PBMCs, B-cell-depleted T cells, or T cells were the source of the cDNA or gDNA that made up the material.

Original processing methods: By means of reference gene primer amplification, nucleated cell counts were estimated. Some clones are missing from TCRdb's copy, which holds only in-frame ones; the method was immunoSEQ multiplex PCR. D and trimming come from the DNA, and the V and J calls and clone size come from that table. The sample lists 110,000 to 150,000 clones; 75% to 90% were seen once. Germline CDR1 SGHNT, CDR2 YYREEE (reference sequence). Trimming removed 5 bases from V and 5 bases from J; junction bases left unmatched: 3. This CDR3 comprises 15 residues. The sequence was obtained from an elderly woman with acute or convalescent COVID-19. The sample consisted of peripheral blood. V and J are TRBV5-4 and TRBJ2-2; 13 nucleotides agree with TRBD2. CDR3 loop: CASRLAGGRTGELFF. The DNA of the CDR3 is TGTGCCAGCAGACTAGCGGGGGGGCGGACCGGGGAGCTGTTTTTT. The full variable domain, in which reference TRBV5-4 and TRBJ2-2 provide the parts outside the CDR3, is ETGVTQSPTHLIKTRGQQVTLRCSSQSGHNTVSWYQQALGQGPQFIFQYYREEENGRGNFPPRFSGLQFPNYSSELNVNALELDDSALYLCASRLAGGRTGELFFGEGSRLTVL.